These 27 T cell receptor beta chains were sequenced from one sample in a study of CD8+CD57+ T cells in acquired aplastic anemia. The template used for profiling TCR beta VDJ and CDR3 was genomic DNA. TCRdb independently ran MiXCR on the reads; one entry per CDR3 protein. The sample has approximately 250,000 distinct CDR3 sequences, roughly 82% seen once. By flow cytometry, patients selected for sequencing had shown an expansion of CD8+CD57+ cells. Sequenced sample: sorted CD4+, CD8+, or CD8+CD57+ T cells (not recorded which) from PBMCs. These receptors were taken from a human donor with aplastic anemia.

The chain recombines TRBV9 with TRBJ1-1; the D is unclear. Trimming stripped 2 bases from V and 12 bases from J, with 23 bases between. The CDR3 runs to 15 residues. Germline CDR1 reads SGDLS; CDR2 reads YYNGEE. In DNA form, the CDR3 reads TGTGCCAGCAGCGTCGGGCCTAGCGGAATAGATACGCCTTTCTTT. This encodes CASSVGPSGIDTPFF.

This clonotype was counted a single time. The gene calls are TRBV11-1 and TRBJ2-3; 7 bases are a match to TRBD2. V was pared by 5 bases and J by 6 bases, with 11 bases of the junction left unmatched. The CDR3 has 15 residues. The germline V gene has CDR1 SGHAT and CDR2 FQDESV (reference sequence). Here the CDR3 reads CASSPHPGGPDTQYF. DNA of the CDR3: TGTGCCAGCAGCCCACACCCGGGAGGTCCCGATACGCAGTATTTT.

The gene calls are TRBV9 and TRBJ1-1, with a possible D match to TRBD1 (5 bases). V was pared by 0 bases and J by 6 bases, with 21 bases between. CDR3 length: 17 residues. Germline CDR1 is SGDLS and CDR2 is YYNGEE. This CDR3 reads CASSVGVNRGNLAEAFF. DNA for the CDR3: TGTGCCAGCAGCGTAGGAGTGAATCGGGGGAATCTCGCTGAAGCTTTCTTT.

To note about this clonotype: It is unclear where the CDR3 begins or ends on the DNA, so no DNA is shown, and the CDR3 is as TCRdb lists it. The V and J genes are TRBV7-8 and TRBJ1-1. The CDR3 numbers 13 amino acids, ends counted. CDR1 SGHVS and CDR2 FQNEAQ come from the germline V gene. The CDR3 here is CASSFARGTEAHF.

The chain links TRBV5-1 to TRBJ2-7; tentatively, D is TRBD1 (5 bases). Per germline, CDR1 SGHRS and CDR2 YFSETQ. The CDR3 sequence is 18 residues long. The CDR3 spells CASSFHPVETALSYEQYV. Written as DNA, the CDR3 is TGTGCCAGCAGCTTTCACCCAGTCGAGACAGCCCTTTCCTACGAGCAGTACGTC.

This clonotype was recorded a few times. The rearrangement links TRBV24-1 to TRBJ2-1; D is unclear. Per germline, CDR1 KGHDR and CDR2 SFDVKD. CDR3 length equals 13 residues. Trimming stripped 2 bases from V and 6 bases from J, with 7 bases between. This CDR3 reads CATSDWVGNEQFF. The CDR3 nucleotides are TGTGCCACCAGTGATTGGGTGGGCAATGAGCAGTTCTTC.

As concerns this clonotype: One end of the junction is discordant with germline, which a read error may explain. The chain recombines TRBV7-9 with TRBJ2-1; 7 bases are shared with TRBD2. Germline CDR1 reads SEHNR; CDR2 reads FQNEAQ (reference sequence). The CDR3 runs to 17 residues. CDR3 sequence: CASSLAGSFGANVEQFF. For the CDR3, the DNA is TGTGCCAGCAGTTTAGCGGGTAGCTTCGGGGCCAACGTCGAGCAGTTCTTC.

This clonotype has only one observation. The V and J genes are TRBV5-4 and TRBJ2-3; 7 bases align to TRBD2. This CDR3 spans 15 amino acids. CDR1 is SGHNT and CDR2 is YYREEE in the germline V gene (reference sequence). After removal of 2 bases from V and 3 bases from J, the junction contained 6 bases not matched to a gene. CDR3 residues: CASSFTSAMTDTQYF. The DNA of the CDR3 is TGTGCCAGCAGCTTTACTAGCGCGATGACAGATACGCAGTATTTT.

As regards this clonotype: At one boundary the junction diverges from the germline segment, which might be a read error. The chain joins TRBV5-1 to TRBJ1-1; possible D gene TRBD1, 6 bases. The CDR3 runs to 15 residues. Per the germline V gene, CDR1 is SGHRS and CDR2 is YFSETQ. As DNA, the CDR3 is TGTGCCAGCAGCAGTCTAGCGACAGGGAACACTGAAGCTTTCTTT. Its protein product is CASSSLATGNTEAFF.

Turning to this clonotype: At one end the junction does not follow the germline gene, possibly because of a read error. The V gene is TRBV2, the J gene TRBJ2-7; 7 bases line up with TRBD1. CDR1 and CDR2 from the germline V gene are SNHLY and FYNNEI. This CDR3 comprises 14 residues. In nucleotides, the CDR3 is TGTGCCAGCGGCGCCGGGACAGCAGATAACGAGCAGTTTTTC. As protein: CASGAGTADNEQFF.

This clonotype came up once. The CDR3 end shows no conserved phenylalanine or tryptophan, and so a read error is likely. The DNA is left out, because the CDR3 cannot be placed on it with certainty; the CDR3 is given as TCRdb lists it. This chain uses TRBV7-3 with TRBJ1-6. In germline, CDR1 is SGHTA, CDR2 FQGTGA. The CDR3 has 13 residues if both end residues are counted. CDR3 residues: CSSRITAGTLKLS.

Notes on this clonotype: The CDR3 ends on some other residue instead of the conserved phenylalanine or tryptophan, so this is likely a read error. It is unclear where the CDR3 begins or ends on the DNA, so no DNA is shown, and the CDR3 is as TCRdb lists it. The chain joins TRBV7-9 to TRBJ2-3; TRBD2 reflects the table's D call only, with no check against the DNA. Germline CDR1 is SEHNR and CDR2 is FQNEAQ (reference sequence). The CDR3 is made up of 13 amino acids, end residues included. CDR3 loop: CASSFRRSGGSYE.

Concerning this clonotype: The CDR3 ends on some other residue instead of the conserved phenylalanine or tryptophan, so this is likely a read error. The DNA is left out, because the CDR3 cannot be placed on it with certainty; the CDR3 is given as TCRdb lists it. The rearrangement uses TRBV7-2 and TRBJ2-7. The CDR3 has 13 amino acids, counting both end residues. CDR1 is SGHTA and CDR2 is FQGNSA in the germline V gene. Here the CDR3 reads CASSLGSAYDTQY.

The V call is TRBV11-3, the J call TRBJ2-5; D remains unclear. Looked up from germline, CDR1 is SGHNT and CDR2 is YENEEA. V was shortened by 6 bases and J by 5 bases, with 16 bases between the two germline ends. CDR3 length: 14 amino acids. CDR3 coding DNA: TGTGCCAGCAGTGTTGGTGGGATCCATGAGACCCAGTACTTC. The encoded protein is CASSVGGIHETQYF.

The J gene is TRBJ2-3, the V gene TRBV11-1, with 9 bases matching TRBD2. Germline V gene data show CDR1 as SGHAT and CDR2 as FQDESV (reference sequence). The CDR3 covers 17 residues. After removal of 1 base from V and 5 bases from J, the junction contained 10 bases not matched to a gene. The DNA for the CDR3 is TGTGCCAGCAGCTTAGGGCGGGGGCGGGGGGGCAGAGATACGCAGTATTTT. Translation: CASSLGRGRGGRDTQYF. Full variable domain (remainder filled in from reference TRBV11-1 and TRBJ2-3): EAEVAQSPRYKITEKSQAVAFWCDPISGHATLYWYRQILGQGPELLVQFQDESVVDDSQLPKDRFSAERLKGVDSTLKIQPAELGDSAMYLCASSLGRGRGGRDTQYFGPGTRLTVL.

The rearrangement links TRBV7-6 to TRBJ2-3; unclear D gene. Trimming removed 5 bases at V and 2 bases at J, with 20 bases between. Germline V gene lookup returns CDR1 SGHVS and CDR2 FNYEAQ. The CDR3 sequence is 17 residues long. The CDR3 spells CASSITRTSETTDTQYF. CDR3 nucleotide sequence: TGTGCCAGCAGCATAACCCGGACCAGCGAGACCACAGATACGCAGTATTTT. The whole variable domain, filled in from reference TRBV7-6 and TRBJ2-3, reads GAGVSQSPRYKVTKRGQDVALRCDPISGHVSLYWYRQALGQGPEFLTYFNYEAQQDKSGLPNDRFSAERPEGSISTLTIQRTEQRDSAMYRCASSITRTSETTDTQYFGPGTRLTVL.

For this clonotype: Mismatch with germline at one junction end may stem from a read error. The rearrangement uses TRBV7-3 and TRBJ2-3; maybe TRBD2 (6 bases). Germline V gene lookup returns CDR1 SGHTA and CDR2 FQGTGA. The length of the CDR3 is 13 residues. The CDR3 loop reads CASGEAGRDTEYF. CDR3 DNA: TGTGCCAGCGGGGAAGCGGGTAGAGATACGGAGTATTTC. Together with reference TRBV7-3 and TRBJ2-3, the CDR3 gives the full variable domain: GAGVSQTPSNKVTEKGKYVELRCDPISGHTALYWYRQSLGQGPEFLIYFQGTGAADDSGLPNDRFFAVRPEGSVSTLKIQRTERGDSAVYLCASGEAGRDTEYFGPGTRLTVL.

The V call is TRBV7-3, the J call TRBJ2-1; TRBD2 aligns across 9 bases. Per the germline V gene, CDR1 is SGHTA and CDR2 is FQGTGA. With V trimmed by 4 bases and J by 9 bases, 13 bases remained unmatched. This CDR3 has 16 residues. CDR3 DNA: TGTGCCAGCAGCTCTAACGGGAGCGGGGGGAGCGCTGAGCAGTTCTTC. Amino acids: CASSSNGSGGSAEQFF.

This rearrangement joins TRBV11-3 to TRBJ2-3; D remains unclear. In germline, CDR1 is SGHNT, CDR2 YENEEA. Trimming left V 0 bases short and J 2 bases short, with 12 bases between. CDR3 length: 16 residues. The CDR3 nucleotides read TGTGCCAGCAGCTTAGATATAGCAGATCACACAGATACGCAGTATTTT. Encoded protein: CASSLDIADHTDTQYF. Supplemented by reference TRBV11-3 and TRBJ2-3, the full variable domain reads EAGVVQSPRYKIIEKKQPVAFWCNPISGHNTLYWYLQNLGQGPELLIRYENEEAVDDSQLPKDRFSAERLKGVDSTLKIQPAELGDSAVYLCASSLDIADHTDTQYFGPGTRLTVL.

V usage is TRBV7-2 and J usage is TRBJ2-6, with D perhaps matching TRBD1 or TRBD2 (5 bases each). From germline, CDR1 is SGHTA and CDR2 FQGNSA. Trimming removed 0 bases from V and 16 bases from J, with 22 bases in between. The CDR3 has 16 amino acids. In DNA, the CDR3 is TGTGCCAGCAGCTTAGCGGGAAGAGACGGGGCCAGCGCACTGACTTTC. Translation: CASSLAGRDGASALTF. The whole variable domain, filled in from reference TRBV7-2 and TRBJ2-6, reads GAGVSQSPSNKVTEKGKDVELRCDPISGHTALYWYRQSLGQGLEFLIYFQGNSAPDKSGLPSDRFSAERTGGSVSTLTIQRTQQEDSAVYLCASSLAGRDGASALTFGAGSRLTVL.

This clonotype appeared a single time. The chain joins TRBV7-9 to TRBJ1-1; tentatively, D is TRBD1 (5 bases). Trimming cost V 8 bases and J 6 bases, with 25 bases left between them. The CDR3 covers 16 residues. Germline CDR1 reads SEHNR; CDR2 reads FQNEAQ (reference sequence). The CDR3 nucleotides are TGTGCCAGCGGAGGGACTCCCGACGTCCAGATCTCTGAAGCTTTCTTT. This sequence encodes CASGGTPDVQISEAFF.

This chain uses TRBV11-3 with TRBJ2-4; 10 bases are shared with TRBD1. After removal of 0 bases from V and 8 bases from J, the junction contained 7 bases not matched to a gene. Per the germline V gene, CDR1 is SGHNT and CDR2 is YENEEA. The CDR3 length is 16 residues. CDR3 amino acids: CASSLDLTGGADIQYF. The CDR3 region has the DNA TGTGCCAGCAGCTTAGATCTGACAGGGGGCGCGGACATTCAGTACTTC. The full variable domain, in which reference TRBV11-3 and TRBJ2-4 provide the parts outside the CDR3, is EAGVVQSPRYKIIEKKQPVAFWCNPISGHNTLYWYLQNLGQGPELLIRYENEEAVDDSQLPKDRFSAERLKGVDSTLKIQPAELGDSAVYLCASSLDLTGGADIQYFGAGTRLSVL.

The chain is built from TRBV9 and TRBJ2-5, with D tentatively TRBD1 (7 bases). This CDR3 spans 15 amino acids. Trimming took 4 bases from V and 10 from J, leaving 23 bases between them. Germline assignment: CDR1 SGDLS and CDR2 YYNGEE. The CDR3 DNA reads TGTGCCAGCAGCTCTAGCTCGCAGGGGGGACAGTACCAGTACTTC. It is translated as CASSSSSQGGQYQYF.

There are many counts of this clonotype. J is TRBJ2-7 and V is TRBV4-2, with D perhaps given as TRBD1 or TRBD2 (5 bases each). V was trimmed by 0 bases and J by 1 base, leaving 16 bases between them. There are 17 residues in the CDR3. The germline CDR1 and CDR2 sequences are LGHNA and YNFKEQ. This chain's CDR3 is CASSQEMGDPISYEQYF. CDR3 sequence (DNA): TGTGCCAGCAGCCAAGAAATGGGGGACCCAATATCCTACGAGCAGTACTTC.

The CDR3 DNA sequence: TGTGCCAGCAGTCCCTTTGCGCACACTGAAGCTTTCTTT. Its translation: CASSPFAHTEAFF. This chain joins TRBV25-1 and TRBJ1-1, with no clear D. V lost 5 bases and J lost 3, with 10 bases in between. CDR1 is MGHDK, CDR2 SYGVNS, per germline. The CDR3 is 13 residues long.

Notes on this clonotype: It is likely a read error, because the conserved phenylalanine at the end of the CDR3 is missing. The limits of the CDR3 on the DNA are not certain, so only TCRdb's listed CDR3 is given. This chain connects TRBV7-9 to TRBJ2-3; the DNA was not compared with TRBD2, the D call given in the table. Germline values: CDR1 SEHNR, CDR2 FQNEAQ (reference sequence). The CDR3 region is 14 residues in length, termini included. The CDR3 sequence: CASSLAGGPVGPNV.

The rearrangement uses TRBV5-6 and TRBJ2-6; D is ambiguous. Germline CDR1 is SGHDT and CDR2 is YYEEEE. V lost 2 bases and J 5 bases, leaving 5 bases between the germline ends. The CDR3 runs 13 residues. The CDR3 DNA reads TGTGCCAGCAGCTTTGACAGGGCCAACGTCCTGACTTTC. Protein product: CASSFDRANVLTF.